These T cell receptor beta chains were read from a single sample in a study of shared clonotypes between healthy human individuals. Sequencing used immunoSEQ multiplex PCR; TCRdb keeps in-frame clones, though not all of them. The data contain fewer than 2.5 million clones, over 85% of them singletons. Input material: naive CD4+ T cells from PBMCs. Receptor source: a man aged 18 to 29 in good health. Some clones in this sample may be carry-over from other donors' samples. Each CDR3 is given with its conserved first and last residue. The D gene is left open where the match is weak.

d_gene: TRBD1
v_gene: TRBV15
j_gene: TRBJ2-1
CDR3nt: TGTGCCACCAGCAAGGTGGACAGGGGGATCAATGAGCAGTTCTTC
CDR3aa: CATSKVDRGINEQFF

d_gene: NA
v_gene: TRBV19
j_gene: TRBJ2-1
CDR3nt: TGTGCCAGTAGGGGACGAGCGGGCAGGAAGAGCTCCTACAATGAGCAGTTCTTC
CDR3aa: CASRGRAGRKSSYNEQFF

d_gene: TRBD1
v_gene: TRBV5-4
j_gene: TRBJ2-3
CDR3nt: TGTGCCAGCAGCGACAGGGCGGGTGCAGATACGCAGTATTTT
CDR3aa: CASSDRAGADTQYF

d_gene: NA
v_gene: TRBV15
j_gene: TRBJ1-1
CDR3nt: TGTGCCACCAGCATCACTCGACGGGAGGCTGAAGCTTTCTTT
CDR3aa: CATSITRREAEAFF

d_gene: TRBD2
v_gene: TRBV15
j_gene: TRBJ2-1
CDR3nt: TGTGCCACCAGCAGAGAATTAGCGGGAGGCAATGAGCAGTTCTTC
CDR3aa: CATSRELAGGNEQFF

d_gene: NA
v_gene: TRBV7-2
j_gene: TRBJ1-2
CDR3nt: TGTGCCAGCAGCTTAGCGGTGGGGCATGCTTATGGCTACACCTTC
CDR3aa: CASSLAVGHAYGYTF

d_gene: TRBD2
v_gene: TRBV7-2
j_gene: TRBJ2-4
CDR3nt: TGTGCCAGCAGGACTAGCGGGAGAGGAAACATTCAGTACTTC
CDR3aa: CASRTSGRGNIQYF

d_gene: TRBD2
v_gene: TRBV27
j_gene: TRBJ2-3
CDR3nt: TGTGCCAGCGTGATCCCCGGACGACTAGCGGGAGTGGGCACAGATACGCAGTATTTT
CDR3aa: CASVIPGRLAGVGTDTQYF

d_gene: TRBD2
v_gene: TRBV30
j_gene: TRBJ2-5
CDR3nt: TGTGCCTGTTTATGGCAGCGGGGAGAGACCCAGTACTTC
CDR3aa: CACLWQRGETQYF

d_gene: TRBD2
v_gene: TRBV6-4
j_gene: TRBJ2-1
CDR3nt: TGTGCCAGCAGTAGGCGGGAGGGGGGTGAGCAGTTCTTC
CDR3aa: CASSRREGGEQFF

d_gene: NA
v_gene: TRBV5-4
j_gene: TRBJ1-2
CDR3nt: TGTGCCAGCAGCAACGGACCCTACACTGACTATGGCTACACCTTC
CDR3aa: CASSNGPYTDYGYTF

d_gene: TRBD1
v_gene: TRBV28
j_gene: TRBJ2-7
CDR3nt: TGTGCCAGCAGTGAATTGACAGGGGCCTACGAGCAGTACTTC
CDR3aa: CASSELTGAYEQYF

d_gene: TRBD1
v_gene: TRBV28
j_gene: TRBJ2-3
CDR3nt: TGTGCCAGCAGGAGGTTCGAGGGGGCTAGCACAGATACGCAGTATTTT
CDR3aa: CASRRFEGASTDTQYF

d_gene: NA
v_gene: TRBV7-2
j_gene: TRBJ2-7
CDR3nt: TGTGCCAGCAGCTTACGAGGGTTAGGATACGAGCAGTACTTC
CDR3aa: CASSLRGLGYEQYF

d_gene: NA
v_gene: TRBV27
j_gene: TRBJ1-5
CDR3nt: TGTGCCAGCACCAGCCGAAATCAGCCCCAGCATTTT
CDR3aa: CASTSRNQPQHF